Listed below are T cell receptor beta chains from one sample, sequenced in a study of T-cell reconstitution after alpha-beta-depleted transplantation in children. MiXCR, applied by TCRdb to the PCR reads, yields one record per CDR3 protein. In the table there are approximately 490,000 distinct CDR3 sequences, around an eighth of which are singletons. Sequenced here: PBMCs from the stem cell graft donor, sampled from the stem cell graft. Receptors were obtained from a human donor who donated a stem cell graft to a child with combined immunodeficiency. CDR3s include the opening cysteine and the closing phenylalanine or tryptophan. The D gene is left open where the match is weak. Size tells how often a clone was seen (once, few, many) or the class of an expanded clone, and some rows leave it out.

length: 20
J: TRBJ2-6
D: -
size: many
V: TRBV11-1
DNA: TGTGCCAGCAGCTTGGTAGGCAGGCCGTCGAGAATTTCTGGGGCCAACGTCCTGACTTTC
CDR3: CASSLVGRPSRISGANVLTF

length: 21
J: TRBJ2-1
D: TRBD2
size: many
V: TRBV6-2/TRBV6-3
DNA: TGTGCCAGCAGCCTTAGGCGGAGGGGACTACTTCCTACAATGAGCTCGTATGAGCAGTTCTTC
CDR3: CASSLRRRGLLPTMSSYEQFF

length: 15
J: TRBJ2-1
D: TRBD2
size: few
V: TRBV10-3
DNA: TGTGCCATCGGGTCTTTAGCGGGGGGCATCAATGAGCAGTTCTTC
CDR3: CAIGSLAGGINEQFF

length: 18
J: TRBJ2-1
D: TRBD2
size: -
V: TRBV20-1
DNA: TGCAGTGCTATGCCGGGACTAGCGGGAGGGACCGGGTACAATGAGCAGTTCTTC
CDR3: CSAMPGLAGGTGYNEQFF

length: 13
J: TRBJ1-2
D: -
size: many
V: TRBV10-2
DNA: TGCGCCAGCAGTGACCGGGAGAACTATGGCTACACCTTC
CDR3: CASSDRENYGYTF

length: 12
J: TRBJ2-7
D: -
size: few
V: TRBV29-1
DNA: TGCAGCGGGTTGGGGGCTTCCTACGAGCAGTACTTC
CDR3: CSGLGASYEQYF

length: 11
J: TRBJ2-5
D: -
size: many
V: TRBV12-3/TRBV12-4
DNA: TGCGCCAGCAGCTTTTTGGAGACCCAGTACTTC
CDR3: CASSFLETQYF

length: 15
J: TRBJ2-7
D: -
size: -
V: TRBV29-1
DNA: TGCAGCGTTGAATTGCGGGTGGGCAGGGCCTACGAGCAGTACTTC
CDR3: CSVELRVGRAYEQYF

length: 13
J: TRBJ2-1
D: -
size: -
V: TRBV2
DNA: TGTGCCAGCAGACCCGGGACCCTCAATGAGCAGTTCTTC
CDR3: CASRPGTLNEQFF

length: 15
J: TRBJ2-3
D: -
size: many
V: TRBV12-3/TRBV12-4
DNA: TGTGCCAGCAGTTTGGCAGGCGGCCCCACAGATACGCAGTATTTT
CDR3: CASSLAGGPTDTQYF

length: 16
J: TRBJ2-3
D: -
size: few
V: TRBV19
DNA: TGTGCCAGTAGTCGACAGGTGGTTGATGGCACAGATACGCAGTATTTT
CDR3: CASSRQVVDGTDTQYF

length: 17
J: TRBJ1-3
D: TRBD1
size: -
V: TRBV7-3
DNA: TGTGCCAGCAGCCCCTTTACCTCGACAGGGACCGGAAACACCATATATTTT
CDR3: CASSPFTSTGTGNTIYF

length: 17
J: TRBJ2-3
D: -
size: -
V: TRBV3-1
DNA: TGTGCCAGCAGCCAAGAAGAAGACGGGGGACCCACAGATACGCAGTATTTT
CDR3: CASSQEEDGGPTDTQYF

length: 14
J: TRBJ2-5
D: -
size: many
V: TRBV7-8
DNA: TGTGCCAGCAGCTTTAGGAACGCCCAAGAGACCCAGTACTTC
CDR3: CASSFRNAQETQYF

length: 14
J: TRBJ2-7
D: -
size: -
V: TRBV5-5
DNA: TGTGCCAGCAACCCGGGCGCGATCACCTACGAGCAGTACTTC
CDR3: CASNPGAITYEQYF

length: 15
J: TRBJ2-3
D: -
size: -
V: TRBV7-2
DNA: TGTGCCAGCAGCTTAGTTGTGGGGGGGCAGGGTACGCAGTATTTT
CDR3: CASSLVVGGQGTQYF

length: 19
J: TRBJ2-3
D: TRBD2
size: few
V: TRBV6-4
DNA: TGTGCCACCAGGACTAGACTAGCGGGAGGGCGGAACCGCACAGATACGCAGTATTTT
CDR3: CATRTRLAGGRNRTDTQYF

length: 10
J: TRBJ1-5
D: -
size: -
V: TRBV24-1
DNA: TGTGCCATCGGAAATCAGCCCCAGCATTTT
CDR3: CAIGNQPQHF

length: 14
J: TRBJ2-5
D: TRBD2
size: -
V: TRBV12-3/TRBV12-4
DNA: TGTGCCAGCAGTTTCCTAGCGGGACAAGAGACCCAGTACTTC
CDR3: CASSFLAGQETQYF

length: 12
J: TRBJ2-5
D: -
size: few
V: TRBV7-2
DNA: TGTGCCAGCAGCCGGGACACCACGGACCAGTACTTC
CDR3: CASSRDTTDQYF

length: 14
J: TRBJ1-1
D: -
size: many
V: TRBV9
DNA: TGTGCCAGCAGCGCCCAACAGGCGAACACTGAAGCTTTCTTT
CDR3: CASSAQQANTEAFF